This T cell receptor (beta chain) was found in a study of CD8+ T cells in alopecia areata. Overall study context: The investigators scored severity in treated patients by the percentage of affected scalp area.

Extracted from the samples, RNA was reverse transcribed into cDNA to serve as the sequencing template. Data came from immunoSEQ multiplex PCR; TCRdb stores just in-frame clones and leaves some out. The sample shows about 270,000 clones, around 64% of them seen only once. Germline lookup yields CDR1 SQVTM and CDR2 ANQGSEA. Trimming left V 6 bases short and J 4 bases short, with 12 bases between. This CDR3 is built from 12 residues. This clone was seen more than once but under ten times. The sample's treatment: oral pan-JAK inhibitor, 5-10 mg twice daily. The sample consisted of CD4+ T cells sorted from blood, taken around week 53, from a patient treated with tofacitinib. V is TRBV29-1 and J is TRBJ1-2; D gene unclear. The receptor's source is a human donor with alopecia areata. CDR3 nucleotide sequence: TGCAGCGTCCAAACAGCCATCTATGGCTACACCTTC. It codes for CSVQTAIYGYTF.